The present entry profiles one T cell receptor beta chain with its context. Its antigen is still unknown. The record originates from a study of blood T cells in healthy people across ages. Study in general: Template switching picked up about one barcoded beta molecule for each two T cells. General observations from the study: A strong correlation was seen between TCR beta diversity and naive T cell percentage.

The authors ran a second PCR of about 7 to 11 cycles using a sample-barcoded 5' primer and a J-beta primer mix. Every single cDNA molecule received a tag from a template-switch adaptor with 12 random nucleotides. Each CDR3 protein gets one entry after TCRdb re-called the 5' RACE reads with MiXCR. The repertoire holds approximately 730,000 distinct CDR3 sequences, roughly 47% seen once, with 20% to 25% in the top ten. This TCR was recovered from a woman aged 55-70 years in good health. The sequencing sample was made of blood.

The CDR3 region is CASSAYGIADAPGANVLTF. The CDR3 bases are TGCGCCAGCAGCGCTTACGGGATTGCCGATGCCCCTGGGGCCAACGTCCTGACTTTC. This rearrangement joins TRBV5-1 to TRBJ2-6; the D gene is possibly TRBD2 (5 bases). V was clipped by 4 bases and J by 2 bases, with 22 bases between them. CDR1 is SGHRS and CDR2 is YFSETQ in the germline V gene. The CDR3 length is 19 residues.